The rows below give T cell receptor beta chains drawn from one sample of a study of blood T cell repertoires in COVID-19. The repertoire was sequenced with immunoSEQ multiplex PCR; TCRdb's copy has only in-frame clones and lacks some. The sample holds more than 250,000 clones, 70% to 90% seen once. Sequences were obtained from PBMCs or T cells enriched from blood (not recorded which). These receptors all stem from a young woman who had recovered from COVID-19. Each CDR3 is given with its conserved first and last residue. Fields, in order: clone size, V gene, D gene, J gene, CDR3 DNA, CDR3 protein. D genes are given only for firm matches. The size of a clone is reported for some rows only, either as once, few or many, or as a class for expanded clones.

size: .; V: TRBV9; D: .; J: TRBJ2-7; DNA: TGTGCCAGCAGCGCCGGCTACGAGCAGTACTTC; CDR3: CASSAGYEQYF
size: .; V: TRBV5-1; D: .; J: TRBJ1-5; DNA: TGCGCCAGCAGCTTATCCTGGGGAGGCCAGCCCCAGCATTTT; CDR3: CASSLSWGGQPQHF
size: .; V: TRBV6-1; D: .; J: TRBJ1-2; DNA: TGTGCCAGCAGTGAAACTGCTCTCGCTAACTATGGCTACACCTTC; CDR3: CASSETALANYGYTF
size: .; V: TRBV6-5; D: TRBD1; J: TRBJ1-2; DNA: TGTGCCAGCAGACAGGGGGAGGTCGGCTACACCTTC; CDR3: CASRQGEVGYTF
size: .; V: TRBV5-1; D: TRBD2; J: TRBJ2-2; DNA: TGCGCCAGCAGCACCCCGGGACTAGCGGGGGGCCAGGGAACCGGGGAGCTGTTTTTT; CDR3: CASSTPGLAGGQGTGELFF
size: .; V: TRBV14; D: TRBD1; J: TRBJ1-4; DNA: TGTGCCAGCAGCCAAGTGGGACAGGGAAACGAAAAACTGTTTTTT; CDR3: CASSQVGQGNEKLFF
size: .; V: TRBV18; D: .; J: TRBJ2-7; DNA: TGTGCCAGCTCACCACGTACGGGGGTCCCCTCCTACGAGCAGTACTTC; CDR3: CASSPRTGVPSYEQYF
size: .; V: TRBV5-4; D: TRBD2; J: TRBJ2-3; DNA: TGTGCCAGCAGCTTCGGGGGGGATCCTGATACGCAGTATTTT; CDR3: CASSFGGDPDTQYF
size: .; V: TRBV30; D: TRBD2; J: TRBJ2-1; DNA: TGTGCCTGGAGTCCCCTAGCGGGGGGCTCCTACAATGAGCAGTTCTTC; CDR3: CAWSPLAGGSYNEQFF
size: .; V: TRBV4-2; D: .; J: TRBJ2-7; DNA: TGTGCCAGCAGCCAAGAGCTACGAGACTCCTACGAGCAGTACTTC; CDR3: CASSQELRDSYEQYF
size: .; V: TRBV3-1/TRBV3-2; D: .; J: TRBJ1-1; DNA: TGTGCCAGCAGCCAGGCGGTCCTTTCCACTGAAGCTTTCTTT; CDR3: CASSQAVLSTEAFF
size: .; V: TRBV14; D: TRBD1; J: TRBJ2-4; DNA: TGTGCCAGCAGCCAAACAGGGGGACCAGCCAAAAACATTCAGTACTTC; CDR3: CASSQTGGPAKNIQYF
size: .; V: TRBV7-9; D: .; J: TRBJ2-7; DNA: TGTGCCAGCAGCGTGTATTACGAGCAGTACTTC; CDR3: CASSVYYEQYF
size: .; V: TRBV12-3/TRBV12-4; D: .; J: TRBJ2-7; DNA: TGTGCCAGCAGTTTGACAGCCTCCTACGAGCAGTACTTC; CDR3: CASSLTASYEQYF
size: .; V: TRBV3-1/TRBV3-2; D: .; J: TRBJ1-1; DNA: TGTGCCAGCAGCCAAAGGACTCCCTCGAACACTGAAGCTTTCTTT; CDR3: CASSQRTPSNTEAFF
size: .; V: TRBV4-1; D: TRBD1; J: TRBJ1-1; DNA: TGCGCCAGCAGCCAAGCCCCAGGGGGGAGCTCTGAAGCTTTCTTT; CDR3: CASSQAPGGSSEAFF
size: .; V: TRBV6-6; D: .; J: TRBJ2-7; DNA: TGTGCCAGCAGTTACTCAGGAGGGCAGAACGGCGACGAGCAGTACTTC; CDR3: CASSYSGGQNGDEQYF
size: .; V: TRBV18; D: .; J: TRBJ1-2; DNA: TGTGCCAGCTCGCCGGGTTATGGCTACACCTTC; CDR3: CASSPGYGYTF
size: .; V: TRBV9; D: .; J: TRBJ1-1; DNA: TGTGCCAGCAGCGTAGGGCCGGGGATGAACACTGAAGCTTTCTTT; CDR3: CASSVGPGMNTEAFF
size: once; V: TRBV7-9; D: .; J: TRBJ1-1; DNA: TGTGCCAGCAGCTTAGGGGGTCGGGGGGAAGGGACTGAAGCTTTCTTT; CDR3: CASSLGGRGEGTEAFF
size: once; V: TRBV19; D: .; J: TRBJ1-3; DNA: TGTGCCAGCCCATTAAGACTGACCTCTGGAAACACCATATATTTT; CDR3: CASPLRLTSGNTIYF
size: .; V: TRBV4-1; D: TRBD2; J: TRBJ2-1; DNA: TGCGCCAGCAGTCGAGCCGGGGGGAGCTCCTACAATGAGCAGTTCTTC; CDR3: CASSRAGGSSYNEQFF
size: .; V: TRBV19; D: .; J: TRBJ2-1; DNA: TGTGCCAGTGCCCTGAGCTCCTACAATGAGCAGTTCTTC; CDR3: CASALSSYNEQFF
size: .; V: TRBV5-1; D: .; J: TRBJ2-5; DNA: TGCGCCAGCAGCTCTAGAGGAGCGGCGCACCAAGAGACCCAGTACTTC; CDR3: CASSSRGAAHQETQYF
size: once; V: TRBV9; D: .; J: TRBJ1-5; DNA: TGTGCCAGCAGCTCGGGGGGTAGCAATCAGCCCCAGCATTTT; CDR3: CASSSGGSNQPQHF
size: .; V: TRBV13; D: TRBD2; J: TRBJ2-5; DNA: TGTGCCAGCGGCCGGAAAGGGGCTAGCGGGATCCGGGAGACCCAGTACTTC; CDR3: CASGRKGASGIRETQYF
size: .; V: TRBV5-1; D: .; J: TRBJ1-1; DNA: TGCGCCAGCAGCTGGGGAGCTGAAGCTTTCTTT; CDR3: CASSWGAEAFF
size: once; V: TRBV5-1; D: .; J: TRBJ2-5; DNA: TGCGCCAGCAGCCTACCGAAGGAGACCCAGTACTTC; CDR3: CASSLPKETQYF
size: .; V: TRBV6-5; D: TRBD1; J: TRBJ1-6; DNA: TGTGCCAGCAGTTACCCGGGACAGCATTCACCCCTCCACTTT; CDR3: CASSYPGQHSPLHF
size: once; V: TRBV9; D: .; J: TRBJ2-7; DNA: TGTGCCAGCAGCGTAGGCGGGGGCACCTACGAGCAGTACTTC; CDR3: CASSVGGGTYEQYF
size: .; V: TRBV7-9; D: .; J: TRBJ2-3; DNA: TGTGCCAGCAGCTGGACATGGGACACAGATACGCAGTATTTT; CDR3: CASSWTWDTDTQYF
size: .; V: TRBV11-3; D: .; J: TRBJ2-3; DNA: TGTGCCAGCAGCGGAGGTGGTAGCACAGATACGCAGTATTTT; CDR3: CASSGGGSTDTQYF